The rows below give T cell receptor beta chains drawn from one sample of a study of T cells after yellow fever vaccination. TCRdb re-called the 5' RACE reads with MiXCR, one entry per CDR3 protein. The data show around 310,000 distinct CDR3 sequences, 3.5% to 4.5% seen once. The sequencing here drew on PBMCs, taken 15 days after the yellow fever booster vaccination. These receptors originate from a man aged 18 to 30 who received the YFV17D yellow fever vaccine. Both conserved end residues are part of each CDR3. D genes are given only for firm matches. Part of the rows lack a size; the others show once, few, many or a class for expanded clones.

NA,NA,TRBJ1-1,TRBV6-2/TRBV6-3,TGTGCCAGCAGTATACTCTCCCAAGGTCGGGGGACTGAAGCTTTCTTT,CASSILSQGRGTEAFF
NA,once,TRBJ1-4,TRBV7-2,TGTGCCAGCAGCTTTGACAGGATTAATGTAAAACTGTTTTTT,CASSFDRINVKLFF
TRBD2,many,TRBJ2-3,TRBV20-1,TGCAGTGCTAGCAGGGCTAGCGGGGGGCGCACAGATACGCAGTATTTT,CSASRASGGRTDTQYF
NA,many,TRBJ2-5,TRBV5-1,TGCGCCAGCAGCTTGGTGTCAGGGTGGGGAGAGACCCAGTACTTC,CASSLVSGWGETQYF
NA,many,TRBJ2-3,TRBV7-3,TGTGCCAGCAACACCGGGGGCTCGGATACGCAGTATTTT,CASNTGGSDTQYF
TRBD2,few,TRBJ2-7,TRBV7-2,TGTGCCAGCAGCAACCGCCCCGGGAGGTACGAGCAGTACTTC,CASSNRPGRYEQYF
NA,many,TRBJ2-7,TRBV5-1,TGCGCCAGCAGCTTGGTTGTACCCTCCTACGAGCAGTACTTC,CASSLVVPSYEQYF
TRBD1,NA,TRBJ2-7,TRBV6-2/TRBV6-3,TGTGCCAGCAGTCCACAGGGGATTGACTACGAGCAGTACTTC,CASSPQGIDYEQYF
NA,NA,TRBJ1-2,TRBV19,TGTGCCAGCCAACGGACTGCCGCCTATGGCTACACCTTC,CASQRTAAYGYTF
NA,NA,TRBJ2-4,TRBV4-3,TGCGCCAGCAGCCAAGATCATCCGCTGGTTGGGGGGATGGACAAAAACATTCAGTACTTC,CASSQDHPLVGGMDKNIQYF
TRBD1,NA,TRBJ1-2,TRBV7-2,TGTGCCAGCAGCCTCCGAGGGGGCCAGGGGAACTATGGCTACACCTTC,CASSLRGGQGNYGYTF
TRBD1,NA,TRBJ1-2,TRBV20-1,TGCAGTGCTAGAGCCTTCCGCCTCTCGATACAGGGGAACTATGGCTACACCTTC,CSARAFRLSIQGNYGYTF
NA,few,TRBJ2-7,TRBV30,TGTGCCTGGAGTGGTTCCGGGACGTGGGAGCAGTACTTC,CAWSGSGTWEQYF
NA,many,TRBJ1-2,TRBV30,TGTGCCTGGAGTCAAGTAGACTATGGCTACACCTTC,CAWSQVDYGYTF
NA,NA,TRBJ2-1,TRBV10-2,TGCGCCAGCAGCTCAGGGGTTGGTGAGCAGTTCTTC,CASSSGVGEQFF
TRBD2,many,TRBJ2-1,TRBV7-7,TGTGCCAGCAGCTCCGGGACTAGCGGGGGCAATGAGCAGTTCTTC,CASSSGTSGGNEQFF
TRBD1,many,TRBJ2-1,TRBV10-2,TGCGCCAGCAGTGACTACATGGACAGGAAAGTTTCTCCTGAGCAGTTCTTC,CASSDYMDRKVSPEQFF
NA,few,TRBJ1-3,TRBV7-9,TGTGCCAGCAGCTTATGGGGTAACACCATATATTTT,CASSLWGNTIYF
TRBD2,few,TRBJ2-5,TRBV6-5,TGTGCCAGCGGCGACGGGGGGGCCGGCAGGCGAGAGACCCAGTACTTC,CASGDGGAGRRETQYF
NA,many,TRBJ1-1,TRBV20-1,TGCAGTGCTAGCGCGGGGCAGGTGAACACTGAAGCTTTCTTT,CSASAGQVNTEAFF
NA,many,TRBJ2-5,TRBV7-9,TGTGCCAGCAGCTTGGACAGAGATGGGACCCAGTACTTC,CASSLDRDGTQYF
NA,many,TRBJ1-1,TRBV5-5,TGTGCCAGCAGCTCCGACGGGGACTTAAACTCTGAAGCTTTCTTT,CASSSDGDLNSEAFF
NA,many,TRBJ2-7,TRBV2,TGTGCCACTACCCTGACTGACTCCTACGAGCAGTACTTC,CATTLTDSYEQYF
TRBD2,few,TRBJ2-3,TRBV14,TGTGCCAGCAGTCTGGGGGTAGCGGGGGGAAGCACAGATACGCAGTATTTT,CASSLGVAGGSTDTQYF
NA,many,TRBJ1-1,TRBV5-1,TGCGCCAGCAGCTTGGTTGGGGTGAACACTGAAGCTTTCTTT,CASSLVGVNTEAFF
NA,NA,TRBJ2-3,TRBV5-1,TGCGCCAGCAGCTTGGGAGGGCATCTTAGCACAGATACGCAGTATTTT,CASSLGGHLSTDTQYF
NA,few,TRBJ1-2,TRBV5-1,TGCGCCAGCAGCTTGACAGGTTTAAACTATGGCTACACCTTC,CASSLTGLNYGYTF
NA,NA,TRBJ1-5,TRBV2,TGTGCCAGCAGGGCGGTCAATCAGCCCCAGCATTTT,CASRAVNQPQHF
TRBD2,NA,TRBJ2-1,TRBV7-2,TGTGCCAGCGAAACTAGCGGGGGGGGCAGTGAGCAGTTCTTC,CASETSGGGSEQFF
NA,many,TRBJ2-2,TRBV6-6,TGTGCCAGCAGTTACTCGCCCGGGGAGCTGTTTTTT,CASSYSPGELFF
NA,NA,TRBJ2-3,TRBV5-1,TGCGCCAGCCAGACGACACCCACAGATACGCAGTATTTT,CASQTTPTDTQYF
TRBD1,many,TRBJ1-1,TRBV7-2,TGTGCCAGCAGCCCCCGATGGACAGGGGACACTGAAGCTTTCTTT,CASSPRWTGDTEAFF
NA,many,TRBJ1-5,TRBV6-2/TRBV6-3,TGTGCCAGCAGTCTCAACGGAGTGTATCAGCCCCAGCATTTT,CASSLNGVYQPQHF
NA,NA,TRBJ2-2,TRBV11-2,TGTGCCAGCAGCTTAGTTCGCAGGGCGGAACCCGGGGAGCTGTTTTTT,CASSLVRRAEPGELFF
TRBD2,NA,TRBJ2-1,TRBV6-2/TRBV6-3,TGTGCCAGCATCTTAGCGGGGGGCTTATACAATGAGCAGTTCTTC,CASILAGGLYNEQFF
NA,many,TRBJ1-4,TRBV20-1,TGCAGTGCGCCTAAATACGGGAAACTGTTTTTT,CSAPKYGKLFF
NA,many,TRBJ2-7,TRBV5-1,TGCGCCAGCAGCTTGGAGGCGCGGGGAACCTACGAGCAGTACTTC,CASSLEARGTYEQYF
NA,few,TRBJ1-2,TRBV6-1,TGTGCCAGCAGTGAATTGACACCCTATGGCTACACCTTC,CASSELTPYGYTF
NA,many,TRBJ2-7,TRBV5-1,TGCGCCAGCACCCTCGGCCCCCGGGGGACCTACGAGCAGTACTTC,CASTLGPRGTYEQYF
NA,few,TRBJ2-4,TRBV2,TGTGCCATCGAACTGGACGTTGGGAACATTCAGTACTTC,CAIELDVGNIQYF
TRBD1,many,TRBJ2-3,TRBV6-5,TGTGCCAGCAGTTACCAGACAGGGTACACAGATACGCAGTATTTT,CASSYQTGYTDTQYF
TRBD1,many,TRBJ1-2,TRBV6-5,TGTGCCAGCAGCCAGGACAGGCCAGGCTATGGCTACACCTTC,CASSQDRPGYGYTF
TRBD1,many,TRBJ1-2,TRBV19,TGTGCCAGTAGCATGGGGACAGGGGGATTCTATGGCTACACCTTC,CASSMGTGGFYGYTF
NA,many,TRBJ1-2,TRBV4-2,TGTGCCAGCAGCCAAGATAGGAATAACGGAGGGATCGGCGGCTACACCTTC,CASSQDRNNGGIGGYTF
NA,few,TRBJ2-1,TRBV12-3/TRBV12-4,TGTGCCAGCAGTTTAGCGGGCCAAAGCGAGCAGTTCTTC,CASSLAGQSEQFF
TRBD1,few,TRBJ1-2,TRBV5-1,TGCGCCAGCAGCTTGGGGACAGGGGGTCTTGGCTACACCTTC,CASSLGTGGLGYTF
TRBD1,few,TRBJ1-5,TRBV4-3,TGCGCCAGCAGCCAAGGGACAGGGGGCGCTCAGCCCCAGCATTTT,CASSQGTGGAQPQHF
NA,few,TRBJ2-2,TRBV30,TGTGCCTGGAGCGCCAGCGGGACCGGGGAGCTGTTTTTT,CAWSASGTGELFF
TRBD1,many,TRBJ1-2,TRBV7-9,TGTGCCAGCAGCCCACTGGGGACAGGGCCTTCTTATGGCTACACCTTC,CASSPLGTGPSYGYTF
TRBD2,few,TRBJ2-1,TRBV12-3/TRBV12-4,TGTGCCAGCAGGTCTATGTCCCTCCTGGGGCGGGGGGGCTACAATGAGCAGTTCTTC,CASRSMSLLGRGGYNEQFF
NA,many,TRBJ2-5,TRBV4-3,TGCGCCAGCAGCCAAGGAAGTATCAGGCAAGAGACCCAGTACTTC,CASSQGSIRQETQYF
NA,many,TRBJ2-7,TRBV6-5,TGTGCCAGCAGTTCCCTACGGGGCATTTTCTACGAGCAGTACTTC,CASSSLRGIFYEQYF
TRBD2,few,TRBJ2-5,TRBV20-1,TGCAGTGCTAGAGCCCCGGGGGGGGGGAAAGAGACCCAGTACTTC,CSARAPGGGKETQYF
TRBD2,many,TRBJ2-5,TRBV10-3,TGTGCCATCAGTGACAGTCGGGGGGACCAAGAGACCCAGTACTTC,CAISDSRGDQETQYF
TRBD2,many,TRBJ2-1,TRBV6-6,TGTGCCAGCAGATCCAGGACTAGCGTTTACAATGAGCAGTTCTTC,CASRSRTSVYNEQFF
NA,many,TRBJ2-4,TRBV3-1,TGTGCCAGCAGCCCCGGGGAGATGAGGATTCAGTACTTC,CASSPGEMRIQYF
TRBD1,few,TRBJ2-1,TRBV12-3/TRBV12-4,TGTGCCAGCAGTGCTACCCTAGGACAGGGGGCTCGGTATGAGCAGTTCTTC,CASSATLGQGARYEQFF
TRBD1,few,TRBJ1-1,TRBV30,TGTGCCTGGAGCGAAGACAGGGTAGGGACTGAAGCTTTCTTT,CAWSEDRVGTEAFF
NA,few,TRBJ2-3,TRBV5-4,TGTGCCAGCAGCTGGACTGGGGGCAGGGTTGGGTATACGCAGTATTTT,CASSWTGGRVGYTQYF
NA,few,TRBJ1-2,TRBV12-3/TRBV12-4,TGTGCCAGCGGGAGGGGGGCCGGGCACGGAGGCTACACCTTC,CASGRGAGHGGYTF